Reported below is one T cell receptor beta chain. The antigen remains undetermined. The PCR employed 60 Vbeta primers together with 13 Jbeta primers. Generated by immunoSEQ multiplex PCR, the TCRdb table keeps only in-frame clones and is missing some. This sample has 150,000 to 200,000 clones, with about four fifths found just once. Germline lookup yields CDR1 MNHEY and CDR2 SMNVEV (reference sequence). V trimming: 0 bases; J trimming: 1 base; junction bases outside the gene matches: 6. The CDR3 has 18 residues. This record belongs to a study of cytomegalovirus exposure and HLA in healthy donors. The study, taken as a whole, reports: In a later analysis, V- and J-gene trimming of beta chains associated with a DCLRE1C missense variant, replicated independently.

Whereas donors were nominally healthy upon sampling, unrecorded immune exposures were probable. This chain links TRBV27 with TRBJ2-2; 9 bases are a match to TRBD2. Sequencing was performed on PBMCs. The receptor was derived from a woman in her twenties or thirties in good health and CMV-seropositive. This CDR3 is CASSLSLAGRLNTGELFF. Here the CDR3 DNA reads TGTGCCAGCAGTTTATCCCTAGCGGGGCGATTGAACACCGGGGAGCTGTTTTTT.